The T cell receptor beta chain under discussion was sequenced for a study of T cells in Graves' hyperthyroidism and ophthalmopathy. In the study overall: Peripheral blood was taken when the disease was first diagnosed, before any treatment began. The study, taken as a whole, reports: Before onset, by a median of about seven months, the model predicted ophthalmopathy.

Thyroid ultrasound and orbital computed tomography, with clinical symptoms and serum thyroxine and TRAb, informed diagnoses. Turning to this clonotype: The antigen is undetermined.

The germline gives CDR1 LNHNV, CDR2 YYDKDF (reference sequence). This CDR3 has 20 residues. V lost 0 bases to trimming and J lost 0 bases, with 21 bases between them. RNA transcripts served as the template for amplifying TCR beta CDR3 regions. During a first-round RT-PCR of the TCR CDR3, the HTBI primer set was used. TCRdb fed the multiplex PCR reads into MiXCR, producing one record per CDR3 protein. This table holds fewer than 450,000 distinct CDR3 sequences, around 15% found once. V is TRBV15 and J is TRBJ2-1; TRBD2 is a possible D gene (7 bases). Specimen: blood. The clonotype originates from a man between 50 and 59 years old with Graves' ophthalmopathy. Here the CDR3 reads CATSRDSGGGSPSSYNEQFF. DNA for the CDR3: TGTGCCACCAGCAGAGATTCCGGGGGCGGGAGCCCCAGCTCCTACAATGAGCAGTTCTTC. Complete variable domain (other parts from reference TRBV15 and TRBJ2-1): DAMVIQNPRYQVTQFGKPVTLSCSQTLNHNVMYWYQQKSSQAPKLLFHYYDKDFNNEADTPDNFQSRRPNTSFCFLDIRSPGLGDTAMYLCATSRDSGGGSPSSYNEQFFGPGTRLTVL.